Each of the 30 T cell receptor beta chains below was sequenced from the same sample in a study of CD8+CD57+ T cells in acquired aplastic anemia. According to the study, genomic DNA was the template for TCR beta VDJ and CDR3 profiling. In TCRdb, the reads were re-called with MiXCR into one record per CDR3 protein. The profile covers some 210,000 distinct CDR3 sequences, with over 60% appearing a single time and 25% to 30% taken by the ten largest. Sequencing was performed on sorted CD4+, CD8+, or CD8+CD57+ T cells (not recorded which) from PBMCs. Receptors originate from a human donor in good health.

The chain combines TRBV15 with TRBJ1-2; D is possibly TRBD1 (6 bases). The CDR3 loop spans 15 amino acids. Between the trimmed V and J ends, which lost 3 bases and 7 bases, there was a span of 18 bases. From germline, CDR1 is LNHNV and CDR2 YYDKDF (reference sequence). The CDR3 DNA follows: TGTGCCACCAGCAGCCCAGAGGGGGGGGCAGCTGGCTACACCTTC. This encodes CATSSPEGGAAGYTF.

Regarding this clonotype: One end of the junction does not line up with germline, which may come from a read error. The chain joins TRBV29-1 to TRBJ2-1, with 10 bases lining up with TRBD2. Germline assignment: CDR1 SQVTM and CDR2 ANQGSEA. This CDR3 spans 15 amino acids. The CDR3 DNA follows: TGCAGCGTCGTAACCGCTAGCGGGAGAATCGATGAGCAGTCCTTC. Amino acid sequence: CSVVTASGRIDEQSF.

The gene calls are TRBV7-9 and TRBJ2-7, with D unclear. CDR1 is SEHNR and CDR2 is FQNEAQ in the germline V gene (reference sequence). The V end lost 2 bases, the J end lost 0 bases, and 5 bases lay between the germline ends. This CDR3 spans 13 amino acids. CDR3 bases: TGTGCCAGCAGCTTAACATACTCCTACGAGCAGTACTTC. Translated: CASSLTYSYEQYF. The full variable domain, rest sourced from reference TRBV7-9 and TRBJ2-7, is DTGVSQNPRHKITKRGQNVTFRCDPISEHNRLYWYRQTLGQGPEFLTYFQNEAQLEKSRLLSDRFSAERPKGSFSTLEIQRTEQGDSAMYLCASSLTYSYEQYFGPGTRLTVT.

In nucleotides, the CDR3 is TGTGCCAGCAGCTTACGAAGGGGCAATGAGCAGTTCTTC. Encoded protein: CASSLRRGNEQFF. This chain connects TRBV7-2 to TRBJ2-1; D might be TRBD1 (5 bases). CDR1 and CDR2 from the germline V gene are SGHTA and FQGNSA. Trimming cost V 2 bases and J 6 bases, with 8 bases left between them. This CDR3 contains 13 residues.

This clonotype appeared many times. The rearrangement links TRBV6-5 to TRBJ2-7; 10 nucleotides align to TRBD1. The CDR3 has 14 residues. Germline V gene sequence: CDR1 MNHEY, CDR2 SVGAGI. Unmatched junction bases numbered 5, after V lost 5 bases and J lost 4 bases. The CDR3 reads CASSPGTGEYEQYF. The DNA for the CDR3 is TGTGCCAGCAGTCCCGGGACAGGGGAGTACGAGCAGTACTTC.

The V call is TRBV20-1, the J call TRBJ1-1; a possible D gene is TRBD1 (5 bases). Trimming stripped 5 bases from V and 7 bases from J, with 14 bases between. Germline lookup yields CDR1 DFQATT and CDR2 SNEGSKA (reference sequence). The CDR3 is made up of 12 amino acids. CDR3 region: CSASNPGIEAFF. CDR3 sequence (DNA): TGCAGTGCTTCTAACCCAGGGATTGAAGCTTTCTTT.

The rearrangement links TRBV12-5 to TRBJ1-5; D might be TRBD1 (5 bases). This CDR3 contains 13 residues. Germline CDR1 is LGHNT and CDR2 is FRNRAP. The CDR3 here is CASSYVGDQPQHF. DNA of the CDR3: TGTGCCAGCAGTTACGTAGGGGATCAGCCCCAGCATTTT.

This sequence joins TRBV7-9 and TRBJ2-3; the D is unclear. The V gene lost 1 base and the J gene lost 4 bases, with 6 bases spanning the gap. The CDR3 totals 13 residues. From germline, CDR1 is SEHNR and CDR2 FQNEAQ (reference sequence). CDR3 coding DNA: TGTGCCAGCAGCTTAGTCGGAGCAGATACGCAGTATTTT. It codes for CASSLVGADTQYF.

DNA for the CDR3: TGTGCCAGCACGGTCCTAACACCCTCCTATAATTCACCCCTCCACTTT. Residues: CASTVLTPSYNSPLHF. The chain is built from TRBV28 and TRBJ1-6, with D hard to call. Germline lookup yields CDR1 MDHEN and CDR2 SYDVKM. The length of the CDR3 is 16 residues. The V end was cut by 7 bases, the J end by 0 bases, with 13 bases between. The whole variable domain, remainder taken from reference TRBV28 and TRBJ1-6, is DVKVTQSSRYLVKRTGEKVFLECVQDMDHENMFWYRQDPGLGLRLIYFSYDVKMKEKGDIPEGYSVSREKKERFSLILESASTNQTSMYLCASTVLTPSYNSPLHFGNGTRLTVT.

The V call is TRBV2, the J call TRBJ1-6, with 7 bases aligning to TRBD1. CDR3 length: 15 amino acids. The trim removed 6 bases at V and 5 bases at J, leaving 7 bases unmatched. Germline V gene data show CDR1 as SNHLY and CDR2 as FYNNEI. The CDR3: CASRVGGAHNSPLHF. Here the CDR3 DNA reads TGTGCCAGCAGAGTAGGGGGCGCTCATAATTCACCCCTCCACTTT.

The chain recombines TRBV7-9 with TRBJ1-5, with D perhaps matching TRBD1 (5 bases). Trimming took 7 bases from V and 14 from J, leaving 27 bases between them. Germline V CDR1 and CDR2: SEHNR, FQNEAQ (reference sequence). This CDR3 spans 15 amino acids. The CDR3 DNA sequence: TGTGCCAGCACCCAATCGGGGGGGGAGAGCTCCTACGAGCATTTT. It yields the protein CASTQSGGESSYEHF.

This sequence joins TRBV20-1 and TRBJ2-5, with TRBD1 matching over 7 bases. With V trimmed by 8 bases and J by 0 bases, 9 bases remained unmatched. Looked up from germline, CDR1 is DFQATT and CDR2 is SNEGSKA (reference sequence). This CDR3 is 14 amino acids long. This CDR3 reads CSITGQWYQETQYF. CDR3 nucleotides: TGCAGTATCACGGGACAGTGGTACCAAGAGACCCAGTACTTC.

This clonotype has only a few counts. The rearrangement uses TRBV29-1 and TRBJ2-1; 10 bases are a match to TRBD2. Germline V gene lookup returns CDR1 SQVTM and CDR2 ANQGSEA. V was pared by 7 bases and J by 7 bases, with 13 bases of the junction left unmatched. The CDR3 spans 15 residues. The CDR3 region is CSGRTSGLEGNEQFF. The CDR3 DNA follows: TGCAGCGGAAGGACTAGCGGACTAGAGGGGAATGAGCAGTTCTTC.

Regarding this clonotype: One junction end disagrees with the germline gene, perhaps due to a read error. This chain links TRBV7-9 with TRBJ2-7, with 10 bases identical to TRBD1. This CDR3 is 15 amino acids long. Germline CDR1 SEHNR, CDR2 FQNEAQ (reference sequence). CDR3: CASRAGTGVIYEQYF. In DNA form, the CDR3 reads TGTGCTAGCAGGGCCGGGACAGGGGTGATCTACGAGCAGTACTTC.

The gene calls are TRBV24-1 and TRBJ2-1; TRBD2 is a possible D gene (7 bases). The CDR3 sequence is 16 residues long. With 5 bases removed from V and 4 bases from J, the gap between germline ends came to 17 bases. Germline assignment: CDR1 KGHDR and CDR2 SFDVKD. As DNA, the CDR3 is TGTGCCACCAGTGCCGGCCGGGGGGCGGCGTACAATGAGCAGTTCTTC. Translating gives CATSAGRGAAYNEQFF.

A remark on this clonotype: At one boundary the junction diverges from the germline segment, which might be a read error. The gene calls are TRBV7-9 and TRBJ1-2, with D possibly matching TRBD1 (5 bases). The CDR3 is 15 amino acids. The germline V gene has CDR1 SEHNR and CDR2 FQNEAQ (reference sequence). The CDR3 reads CASSPSQGGNYGYTF. CDR3 DNA: TGTGCCAGCAGCCCCTCCCAGGGTGGGAACTATGGCTACACCTTT.

The chain carries TRBV6-1 and TRBJ2-2; 7 nucleotides align to TRBD1. This CDR3 has 16 residues. V was pared by 2 bases and J by 2 bases, with 5 bases of the junction left unmatched. The germline V gene has CDR1 MNHNS and CDR2 SASEGT. DNA of the CDR3: TGTGCCAGCAGTGAATTTGGGACAGATAACACCGGGGAGCTGTTTTTT. Residues: CASSEFGTDNTGELFF.

The chain combines TRBV20-1 with TRBJ1-2; 8 bases are a match to TRBD1. Germline V gives CDR1 DFQATT, CDR2 SNEGSKA (reference sequence). The CDR3 extends over 16 amino acids. V was clipped by 3 bases and J by 1 base; unmatched bases: 10. CDR3 region: CSASWEDRDFNYGYTF. CDR3 DNA: TGCAGTGCTAGCTGGGAGGACAGGGACTTTAACTATGGCTACACCTTC.

The J gene is TRBJ2-1, the V gene TRBV29-1; D unresolved. V lost 3 bases to trimming and J lost 3 bases, with 3 bases between them. CDR1 and CDR2 from the germline V gene are SQVTM and ANQGSEA. The CDR3 spans 11 residues. CDR3 DNA: TGCAGCGTTGAGGACTACAATGAGCAGTTCTTC. Residues: CSVEDYNEQFF.

V and J are TRBV10-3 and TRBJ2-7; 9 nucleotides line up with TRBD1. The CDR3 loop spans 13 amino acids. Germline-derived CDR1 and CDR2 are ENHRY and SYGVKD. V trimming: 10 bases; J trimming: 6 bases; junction bases outside the gene matches: 10. For the CDR3, the DNA is TGTGCCAGCCGGGACAGGGAGAAAGGCGAGCAGTACTTC. This translates into CASRDREKGEQYF.

Ten or more counts support this clonotype. V is TRBV27 and J is TRBJ2-7; no clear D. V shed 8 bases and J shed 0 bases, with 8 bases lying between them. CDR1 is MNHEY, CDR2 SMNVEV, per germline (reference sequence). The CDR3 has 12 amino acids. For the CDR3, the DNA is TGTGCCAGCGCAGATCACTCCTACGAGCAGTACTTC. Amino acids: CASADHSYEQYF.

This clonotype was counted at least ten times. The chain recombines TRBV12-5 with TRBJ2-7; D is unresolved. V dropped 3 bases and J dropped 2 bases, with 14 bases sitting between them. Germline CDR1 LGHNT, CDR2 FRNRAP. The CDR3 is made up of 15 amino acids. DNA of the CDR3: TGTGCTAGTGGTTTTAGCTACCTTTCAACCTACGAGCAGTACTTC. It specifies CASGFSYLSTYEQYF. Full variable domain (missing parts from reference TRBV12-5 and TRBJ2-7): DARVTQTPRHKVTEMGQEVTMRCQPILGHNTVFWYRQTMMQGLELLAYFRNRAPLDDSGMPKDRFSAEMPDATLATLKIQPSEPRDSAVYFCASGFSYLSTYEQYFGPGTRLTVT.

This clonotype appeared a few times. The rearrangement uses TRBV20-1 and TRBJ2-1; 7 nucleotides match TRBD2. The junction had 17 bases not matched to a gene; V was cut back by 2 bases and J by 16 bases. The germline CDR1 and CDR2 sequences are DFQATT and SNEGSKA (reference sequence). This CDR3 contains 14 residues. The CDR3 DNA reads TGCAGTGCTAGACAACTAGCGTTGAGCGGGTCCTACTTCTTC. As protein: CSARQLALSGSYFF.

The chain links TRBV7-3 to TRBJ1-1, with 8 bases lining up with TRBD1. The CDR3 loop spans 15 amino acids. V lost 2 bases and J lost 0; bases outside the gene matches: 2. Germline V gives CDR1 SGHTA, CDR2 FQGTGA. The CDR3 bases are TGTGCCAGCAGCTTACAGGGGGCGTTGAACACTGAAGCTTTCTTT. Its translation: CASSLQGALNTEAFF.

This clonotype has more than one count but fewer than ten. The chain recombines TRBV3-1 with TRBJ2-1, with 10 bases aligning to TRBD2. Trimming took 4 bases from V and 0 from J; bases not matched to a gene: 3. This CDR3 comprises 16 residues. Looked up from germline, CDR1 is LGHDT and CDR2 is YNNKEL (reference sequence). CDR3 bases: TGTGCCAGCAGCCCTAGCGGGGGTCCCTCCTACAATGAGCAGTTCTTC. Protein sequence: CASSPSGGPSYNEQFF.

The chain employs TRBV5-1 and TRBJ2-3; TRBD1 agrees at 10 bases. Germline V gene lookup returns CDR1 SGHRS and CDR2 YFSETQ. This CDR3 comprises 14 residues. The junction had 6 bases not matched to a gene; V was cut back by 7 bases and J by 4 bases. CDR3 coding DNA: TGCGCCAGCGAAGGGACAGGGGATGCAGATACGCAGTATTTT. This encodes CASEGTGDADTQYF.

This clonotype came up many times. This chain connects TRBV10-2 to TRBJ2-3; 12 bases line up with TRBD2. CDR1 is WSHSY and CDR2 is SAAADI in the germline V gene. Trimming took 5 bases from V and 3 from J; bases not matched to a gene: 6. The length of the CDR3 is 16 residues. Written as DNA, the CDR3 is TGCGCCAGCAGTACCGGGACTAGCGGGTCAACAGATACGCAGTATTTT. It yields the protein CASSTGTSGSTDTQYF.

V is TRBV5-8 and J is TRBJ2-3; D unclear. This CDR3 is built from 15 residues. The V and J ends lost 0 bases and 2 bases respectively, with 10 bases between them. Germline V gene sequence: CDR1 SGHTS, CDR2 YDEGEE. CDR3 nucleotide sequence: TGTGCCAGCAGCTTGGGCCAACCTAACACAGATACGCAGTATTTT. Protein: CASSLGQPNTDTQYF.

The chain is built from TRBV7-2 and TRBJ2-1; 8 positions agree with TRBD2. The CDR3 has 16 residues. Germline V lookup: CDR1 SGHTA, CDR2 FQGNSA. After removal of 4 bases from V and 4 bases from J, the junction contained 9 bases not matched to a gene. This CDR3 reads CASSYATSGTYNEQFF. CDR3 sequence (DNA): TGTGCCAGCAGCTACGCTACTAGCGGCACTTACAATGAGCAGTTCTTC.

J is TRBJ1-2 and V is TRBV6-6, with D possibly being TRBD1 (6 bases). The CDR3 has 15 residues. Germline V lookup: CDR1 MNHNY, CDR2 SVGAGI (reference sequence). Trimming pared 6 bases from V and 6 bases from J, leaving 20 bases between. In DNA form, the CDR3 reads TGTGCCAGCAGCTCACAGGGTGGGCGTCGGGATGGCTACACCTTC. This sequence encodes CASSSQGGRRDGYTF.